The clone carrying this T cell receptor beta chain was counted at least ten times. Its antigen remains unknown. This entry comes from a study of early T cells in non-severe SARS-CoV-2 infection. About the research overall: Investigators sequenced bulk RNA drawn from unsorted whole blood, and chains remained unpaired.

The library protocol tagged individual cDNA molecules with unique molecular identifiers. From the 5' RACE reads, TCRdb called clonotypes with MiXCR, one entry per CDR3 protein. This table has under 35,000 distinct CDR3 sequences, 9.5% to 10% appearing once. Trimming removed 1 base from V and 8 bases from J, with 14 bases in between. Germline assignment: CDR1 SGHTA and CDR2 FQGNSA. This CDR3 has 15 amino acids. Notes on the study in general: The study's VDJdb matching favored anti-spike CD8 responses and missed private and CD4 specificities.

The V call is TRBV7-2, the J call TRBJ1-4; D gene ambiguous. Sample: whole blood. This sequence originates from an adult who was a healthcare worker with PCR-confirmed SARS-CoV-2 infection or an uninfected control (not recorded which). In nucleotides, the CDR3 is TGTGCCAGCAGCTTAGGACCCGGTGGGCCAGAAAAACTGTTTTTT. It translates to CASSLGPGGPEKLFF.